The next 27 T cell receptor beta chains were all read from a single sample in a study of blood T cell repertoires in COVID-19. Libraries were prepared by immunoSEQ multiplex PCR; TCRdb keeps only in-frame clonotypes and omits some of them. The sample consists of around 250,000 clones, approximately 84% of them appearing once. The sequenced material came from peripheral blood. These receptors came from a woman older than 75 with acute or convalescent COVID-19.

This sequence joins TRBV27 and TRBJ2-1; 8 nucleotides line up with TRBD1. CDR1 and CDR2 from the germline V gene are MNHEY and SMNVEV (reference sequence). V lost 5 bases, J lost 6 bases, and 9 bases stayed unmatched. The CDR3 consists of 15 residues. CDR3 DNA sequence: TGTGCCAGCAGTCGGACAGGGCGGTTCGGCAATGAGCAGTTCTTC. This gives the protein CASSRTGRFGNEQFF.

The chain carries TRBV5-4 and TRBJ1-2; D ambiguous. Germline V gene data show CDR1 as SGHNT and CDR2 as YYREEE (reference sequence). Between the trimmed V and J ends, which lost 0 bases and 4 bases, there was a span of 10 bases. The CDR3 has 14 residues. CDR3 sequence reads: CASSLEQLAYGYTF. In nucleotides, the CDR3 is TGTGCCAGCAGCTTGGAACAGTTGGCCTATGGCTACACCTTC.

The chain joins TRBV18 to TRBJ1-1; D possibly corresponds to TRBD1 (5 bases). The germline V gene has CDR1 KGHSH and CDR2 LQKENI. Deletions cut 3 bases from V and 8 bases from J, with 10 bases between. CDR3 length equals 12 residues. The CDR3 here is CASSPIRTEAFF. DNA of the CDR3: TGTGCCAGCTCACCCATTCGGACAGAAGCTTTCTTT.

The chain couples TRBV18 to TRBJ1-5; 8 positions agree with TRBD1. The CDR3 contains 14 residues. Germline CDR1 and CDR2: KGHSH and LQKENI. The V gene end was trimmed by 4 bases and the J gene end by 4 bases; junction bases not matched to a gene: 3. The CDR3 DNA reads TGTGCCAGCTCACGTGGGACAGGTAATCAGCCCCAGCATTTT. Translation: CASSRGTGNQPQHF. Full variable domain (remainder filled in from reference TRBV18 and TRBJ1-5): NAGVMQNPRHLVRRRGQEARLRCSPMKGHSHVYWYRQLPEEGLKFMVYLQKENIIDESGMPKERFSAEFPKEGPSILRIQQVVRGDSAAYFCASSRGTGNQPQHFGDGTRLSIL.

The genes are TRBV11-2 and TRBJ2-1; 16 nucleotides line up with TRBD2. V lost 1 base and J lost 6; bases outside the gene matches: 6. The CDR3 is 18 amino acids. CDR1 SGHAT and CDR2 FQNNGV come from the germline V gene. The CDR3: CASSLGSGTSGRANEQFF. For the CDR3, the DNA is TGTGCCAGCAGCTTAGGATCAGGGACTAGCGGGAGGGCCAATGAGCAGTTCTTC.

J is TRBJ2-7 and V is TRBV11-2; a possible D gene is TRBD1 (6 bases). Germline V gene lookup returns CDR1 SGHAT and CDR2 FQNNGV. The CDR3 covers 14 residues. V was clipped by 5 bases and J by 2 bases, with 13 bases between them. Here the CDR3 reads CASSPRTETYEQYF. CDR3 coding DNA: TGTGCCAGCAGCCCAAGGACAGAAACCTACGAGCAGTACTTC.

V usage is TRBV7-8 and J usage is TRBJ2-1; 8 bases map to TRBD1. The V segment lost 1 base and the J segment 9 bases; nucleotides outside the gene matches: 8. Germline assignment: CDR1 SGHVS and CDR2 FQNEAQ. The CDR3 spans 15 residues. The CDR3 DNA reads TGTGCCAGCAGCTTAGTAGGCAGGGGGCGGACTGAGCAGTTCTTC. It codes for CASSLVGRGRTEQFF.

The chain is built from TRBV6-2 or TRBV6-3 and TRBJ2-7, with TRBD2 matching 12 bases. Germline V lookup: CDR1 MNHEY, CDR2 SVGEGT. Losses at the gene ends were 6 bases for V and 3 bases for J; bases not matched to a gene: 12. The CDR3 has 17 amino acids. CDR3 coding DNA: TGTGCCAGCAGCCGCACAGTTGGGACTAGCGGGTTCTACGAGCAGTACTTC. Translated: CASSRTVGTSGFYEQYF.

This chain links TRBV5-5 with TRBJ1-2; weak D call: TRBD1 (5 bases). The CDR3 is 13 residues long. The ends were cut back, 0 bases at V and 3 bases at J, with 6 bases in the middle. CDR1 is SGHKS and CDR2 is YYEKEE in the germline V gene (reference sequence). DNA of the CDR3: TGTGCCAGCAGCTTGGAGGGGTACTATGGCTACACCTTC. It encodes CASSLEGYYGYTF.

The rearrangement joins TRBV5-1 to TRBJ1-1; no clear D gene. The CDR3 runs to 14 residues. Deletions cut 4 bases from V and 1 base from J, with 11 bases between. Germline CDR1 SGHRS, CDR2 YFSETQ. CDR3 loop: CASSETRPNTEAFF. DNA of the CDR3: TGCGCCAGCAGCGAGACACGACCGAACACTGAAGCTTTCTTT.

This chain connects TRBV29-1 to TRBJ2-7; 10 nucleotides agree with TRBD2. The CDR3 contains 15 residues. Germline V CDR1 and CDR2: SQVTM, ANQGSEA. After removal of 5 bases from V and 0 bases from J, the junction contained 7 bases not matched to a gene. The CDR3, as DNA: TGCAGCGTTTCGCCACTAGCGGGGAGCTCCTACGAGCAGTACTTC. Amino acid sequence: CSVSPLAGSSYEQYF.

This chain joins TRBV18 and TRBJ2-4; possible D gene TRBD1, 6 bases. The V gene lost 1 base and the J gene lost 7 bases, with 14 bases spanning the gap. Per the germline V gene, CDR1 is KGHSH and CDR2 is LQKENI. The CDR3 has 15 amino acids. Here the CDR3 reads CASSPLGGQGNIQYF. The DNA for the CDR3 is TGTGCCAGCTCACCACTAGGCGGGCAGGGGAACATTCAGTACTTC.

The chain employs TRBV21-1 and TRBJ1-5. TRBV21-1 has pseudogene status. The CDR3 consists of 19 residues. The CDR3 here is CASSKKAGARCYSNQPQHF. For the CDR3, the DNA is TGTGCCAGCAGTAAAAAGGCGGGGGCCCGATGTTATAGCAATCAGCCCCAGCATTTT.

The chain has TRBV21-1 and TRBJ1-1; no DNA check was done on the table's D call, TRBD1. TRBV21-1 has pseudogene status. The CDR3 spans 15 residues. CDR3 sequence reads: CASSIETGENTEAFF. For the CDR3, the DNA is TGTGCCAGCAGCATCGAGACAGGGGAAAACACTGAAGCTTTCTTT.

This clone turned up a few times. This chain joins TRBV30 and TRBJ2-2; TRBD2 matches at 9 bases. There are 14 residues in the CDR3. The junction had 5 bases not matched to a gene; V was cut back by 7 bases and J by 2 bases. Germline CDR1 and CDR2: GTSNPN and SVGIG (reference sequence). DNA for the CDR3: TGTGCCTTGACTAGCGGACTTAACACCGGGGAGCTGTTTTTT. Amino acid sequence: CALTSGLNTGELFF.

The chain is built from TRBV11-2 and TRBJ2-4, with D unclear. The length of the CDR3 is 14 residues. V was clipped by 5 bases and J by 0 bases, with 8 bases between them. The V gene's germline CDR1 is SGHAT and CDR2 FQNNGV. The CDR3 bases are TGTGCCAGCAGCCCTCGACTAGCCAAAAACATTCAGTACTTC. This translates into CASSPRLAKNIQYF. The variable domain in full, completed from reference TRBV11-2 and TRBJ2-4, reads EAGVAQSPRYKIIEKRQSVAFWCNPISGHATLYWYQQILGQGPKLLIQFQNNGVVDDSQLPKDRFSAERLKGVDSTLKIQPAKLEDSAVYLCASSPRLAKNIQYFGAGTRLSVL.

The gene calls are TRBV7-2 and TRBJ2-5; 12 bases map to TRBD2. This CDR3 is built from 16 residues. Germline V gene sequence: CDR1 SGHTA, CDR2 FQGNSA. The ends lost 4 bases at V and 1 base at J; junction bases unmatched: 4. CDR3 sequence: CASSSSTSGGQETQYF. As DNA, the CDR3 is TGTGCCAGCAGCTCCTCGACTAGCGGGGGCCAAGAGACCCAGTACTTC. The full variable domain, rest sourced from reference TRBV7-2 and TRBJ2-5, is GAGVSQSPSNKVTEKGKDVELRCDPISGHTALYWYRQSLGQGLEFLIYFQGNSAPDKSGLPSDRFSAERTGGSVSTLTIQRTQQEDSAVYLCASSSSTSGGQETQYFGPGTRLLVL.

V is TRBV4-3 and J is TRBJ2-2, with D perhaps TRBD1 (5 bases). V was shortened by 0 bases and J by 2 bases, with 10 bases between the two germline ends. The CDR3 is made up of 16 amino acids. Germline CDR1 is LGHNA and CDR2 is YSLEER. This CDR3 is CASSQDQGLNTGELFF. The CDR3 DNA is TGCGCCAGCAGCCAAGATCAGGGTCTAAACACCGGGGAGCTGTTTTTT.

For the CDR3, the DNA is TGTGCCAGCTCACCAGGGACAGGGGGGAAATACGAGCAGTACTTC. Its protein product is CASSPGTGGKYEQYF. The rearrangement links TRBV18 to TRBJ2-7, with 11 bases fitting TRBD1. CDR1 and CDR2 (germline): KGHSH, LQKENI. The CDR3 consists of 15 residues. J gave up 4 bases and V 2 bases, and 4 bases lay outside the gene matches. The variable domain in full, with the rest retrieved from reference TRBV18 and TRBJ2-7, is NAGVMQNPRHLVRRRGQEARLRCSPMKGHSHVYWYRQLPEEGLKFMVYLQKENIIDESGMPKERFSAEFPKEGPSILRIQQVVRGDSAAYFCASSPGTGGKYEQYFGPGTRLTVT.

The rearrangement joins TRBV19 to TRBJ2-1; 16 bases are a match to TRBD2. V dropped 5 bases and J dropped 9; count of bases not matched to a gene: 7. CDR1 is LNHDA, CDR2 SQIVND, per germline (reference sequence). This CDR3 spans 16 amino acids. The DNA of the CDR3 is TGTGCCAGTAGTTCTGGGACTAGCGGGAGGGCGCGTGAGCAGTTCTTC. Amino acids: CASSSGTSGRAREQFF.

CDR3 sequence (DNA): TGTGCCACCAGCACACGAACCGGTCGAGACTATGGCTACACCTTC. Translating gives CATSTRTGRDYGYTF. This chain joins TRBV15 and TRBJ1-2, with D hard to call. The CDR3 length is 15 residues. Germline CDR1 LNHNV, CDR2 YYDKDF (reference sequence). V lost 4 bases, J lost 3 bases, and 15 bases lay in between.

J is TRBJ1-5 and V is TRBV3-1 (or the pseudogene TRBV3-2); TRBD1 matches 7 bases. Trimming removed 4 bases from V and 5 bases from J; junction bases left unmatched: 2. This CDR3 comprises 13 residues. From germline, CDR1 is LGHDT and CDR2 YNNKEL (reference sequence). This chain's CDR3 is CASSPDRYQPQHF. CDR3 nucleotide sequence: TGTGCCAGCAGCCCGGACAGGTATCAGCCCCAGCATTTT.

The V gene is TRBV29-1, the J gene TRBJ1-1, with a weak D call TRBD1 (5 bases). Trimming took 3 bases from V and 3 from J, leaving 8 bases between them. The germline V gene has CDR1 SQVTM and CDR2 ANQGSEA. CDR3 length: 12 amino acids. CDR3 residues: CSVDRADTEAFF. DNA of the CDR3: TGCAGCGTTGACAGGGCGGACACTGAAGCTTTCTTT.

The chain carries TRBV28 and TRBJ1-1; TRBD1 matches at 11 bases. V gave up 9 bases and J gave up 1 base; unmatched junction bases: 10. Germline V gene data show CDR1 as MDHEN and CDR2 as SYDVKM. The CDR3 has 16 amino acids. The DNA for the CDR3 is TGTGCCAGTCCCGCAGGACAGGGGGCGAGGAACACTGAAGCTTTCTTT. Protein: CASPAGQGARNTEAFF.

CDR3 in amino acids: CASSGQNSNQPQHF. The CDR3 DNA reads as TGTGCCAGCTCCGGACAAAATAGCAATCAGCCCCAGCATTTT. The rearrangement uses TRBV18 and TRBJ1-5; D possibly corresponds to TRBD1 (5 bases). The germline V gene has CDR1 KGHSH and CDR2 LQKENI. V dropped 6 bases and J dropped 0 bases, with 9 bases sitting between them. This CDR3 has 14 residues.

The CDR3 loop is CASSVYRADTEAFF. The CDR3 bases are TGTGCCAGTAGTGTCTACAGGGCGGACACTGAAGCTTTCTTT. This chain joins TRBV19 and TRBJ1-1, with a possible D match to TRBD1 (6 bases). The CDR3 spans 14 residues. Germline CDR1 is LNHDA and CDR2 is SQIVND (reference sequence). The V gene lost 5 bases and the J gene lost 3 bases, with 13 bases spanning the gap.

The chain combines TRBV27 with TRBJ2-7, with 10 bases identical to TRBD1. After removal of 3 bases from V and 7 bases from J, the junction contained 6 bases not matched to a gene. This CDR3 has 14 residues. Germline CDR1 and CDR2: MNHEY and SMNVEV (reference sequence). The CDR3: CASSFGQGVSEQYF. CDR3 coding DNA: TGTGCCAGCAGTTTTGGACAGGGGGTGTCTGAGCAGTACTTC.